This T cell receptor (beta chain) was sequenced during a study of blood T cells in healthy people across ages. Together with a sample-barcoded 5' primer, a J-beta primer mix was included in a second PCR lasting about 7 to 11 cycles. TCRdb analysed the 5' RACE reads with MiXCR anew, one entry per CDR3 protein. The table lists nearly 1 million distinct CDR3 sequences, around 54% of them singletons. The CDR3 totals 13 residues. With 11 bases clipped from V and 5 bases from J, the junction kept 10 bases outside the gene matches. The germline CDR1 and CDR2 sequences are MNHNY and SVGAGI (reference sequence).

This receptor was identified in a woman aged 60-75 years in good health. The V gene is TRBV6-6, the J gene TRBJ2-5, with 8 bases lining up with TRBD2. What was sequenced was blood. CDR3 DNA: TGTGCCGGGAGCGGGAGTCGGGCGGAGACCCAGTACTTC. This codes for CAGSGSRAETQYF.